This T cell receptor beta chain was found in a study of cytomegalovirus exposure and HLA in healthy donors. The germline V gene has CDR1 MNHNS and CDR2 SASEGT. V lost 8 bases, J lost 3 bases, and 8 bases lay in between. The CDR3 covers 11 residues. It was with 60 Vbeta and 13 Jbeta primers that the PCR ran. The data were produced by immunoSEQ multiplex PCR, yet TCRdb's version contains in-frame clones alone and is incomplete. The sample has about 130,000 clones, about four fifths seen once. The sequenced sample was PBMCs. The source of this sequence is a woman aged 40 to 50 in good health and CMV-seronegative. V usage is TRBV6-1 and J usage is TRBJ2-7, with D unresolved. The CDR3 sequence: CASGPIYEQYF. DNA of the CDR3: TGTGCCAGCGGGCCGATCTACGAGCAGTACTTC.